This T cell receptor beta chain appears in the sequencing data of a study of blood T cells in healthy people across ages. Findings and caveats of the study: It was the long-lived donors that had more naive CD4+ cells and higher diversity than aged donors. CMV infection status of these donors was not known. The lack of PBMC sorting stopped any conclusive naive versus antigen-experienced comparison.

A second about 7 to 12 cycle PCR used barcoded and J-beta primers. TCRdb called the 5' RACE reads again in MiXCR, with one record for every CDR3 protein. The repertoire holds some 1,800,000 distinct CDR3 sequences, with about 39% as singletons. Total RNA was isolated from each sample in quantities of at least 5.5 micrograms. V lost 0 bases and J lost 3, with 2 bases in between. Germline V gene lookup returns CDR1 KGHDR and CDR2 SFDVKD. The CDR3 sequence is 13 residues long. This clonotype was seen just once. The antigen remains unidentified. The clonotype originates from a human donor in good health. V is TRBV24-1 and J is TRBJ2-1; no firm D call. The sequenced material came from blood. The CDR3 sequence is CATSDLDYNEQFF. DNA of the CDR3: TGTGCCACCAGTGATTTGGACTACAATGAGCAGTTCTTC.